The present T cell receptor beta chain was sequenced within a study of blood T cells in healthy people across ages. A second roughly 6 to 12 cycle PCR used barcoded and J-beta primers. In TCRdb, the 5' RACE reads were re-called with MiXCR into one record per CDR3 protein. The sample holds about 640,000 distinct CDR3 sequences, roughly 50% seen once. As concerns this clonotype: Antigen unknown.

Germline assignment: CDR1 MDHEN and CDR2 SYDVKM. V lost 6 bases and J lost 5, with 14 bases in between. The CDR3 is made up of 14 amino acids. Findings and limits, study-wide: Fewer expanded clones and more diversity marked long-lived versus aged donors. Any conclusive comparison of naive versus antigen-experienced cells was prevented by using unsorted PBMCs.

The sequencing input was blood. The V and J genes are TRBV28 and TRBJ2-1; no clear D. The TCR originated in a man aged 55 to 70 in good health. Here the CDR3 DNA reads TGTGCCAGCAGGATCCCGGGCCCAAACAATGAGCAGTTCTTC. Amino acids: CASRIPGPNNEQFF.